The rows below give T cell receptor beta chains drawn from one sample of a study of cytomegalovirus exposure and HLA in healthy donors. TCRdb's copy holds only in-frame clones and misses some; the assay was immunoSEQ multiplex PCR. This repertoire includes roughly 69,000 clones. Sequences were obtained from PBMCs. Every receptor here comes from a woman under 40 in good health and CMV-seronegative. Both conserved end residues are part of each CDR3. A D gene is named only where the DNA matches it firmly.

>TRBV7-8|-|TRBJ2-7
TGTGCCAGCAGCCCGGGGAGCTACGAGCAGTACTTC
CASSPGSYEQYF
>TRBV12-5|TRBD1|TRBJ1-2
TGTGCTAGTGGTTTGGGGACAGGGGAATGGGGCTACACCTTC
CASGLGTGEWGYTF
>TRBV10-3|-|TRBJ1-5
TGTGCCATCAGTGAGTTAGGGGTGAATCAGCCCCAGCATTTT
CAISELGVNQPQHF
>TRBV14|TRBD1|TRBJ1-2
TGTGCCAGCAGCCATTTGGGACAGGACGGCTACACCTTC
CASSHLGQDGYTF
>TRBV11-2|TRBD1|TRBJ2-7
TGTGCCAGCAGCGGAGACAGGGGGCGCTACGAGCAGTACTTC
CASSGDRGRYEQYF
>TRBV7-8|-|TRBJ2-7
TGTGCCAGCAGCTTAGTGGGGAGAGGAGCAGGCCGTCCTGAGCAGTACTTC
CASSLVGRGAGRPEQYF
>TRBV27|TRBD2|TRBJ2-1
TGTGCCAGCAGTTCTCCGGGACTAGCGGTTGGTGAGTTCTTC
CASSSPGLAVGEFF
>TRBV19|TRBD2|TRBJ2-7
TGTGCCAGTAGTCTAGCGGGAGTTGGTACGTCCTACGAGCAGTACTTC
CASSLAGVGTSYEQYF
>TRBV9|-|TRBJ2-5
TGTGCCAGCAGCGGGATCAGCGCAGAGACCCAGTACTTC
CASSGISAETQYF
>TRBV4-3|-|TRBJ2-7
TGCGCCAGCAGACAAGAGTGGGCAGGGAAATCCTACGAGCAGTACTTC
CASRQEWAGKSYEQYF
>TRBV5-4|TRBD1|TRBJ2-7
TGTGCCAGCAGGGAACGACAGGGGACCTACGAGCAGTACTTC
CASRERQGTYEQYF
>TRBV4-2|-|TRBJ1-5
TGTGCCAGCAGCCAAGCAGGGTCCGATCAGCCCCAGCATTTT
CASSQAGSDQPQHF
>TRBV13|TRBD1|TRBJ2-7
TGTGCCAGCAGCCCTCGGACAGGCAGCCACGAGCAGTACTTC
CASSPRTGSHEQYF
>TRBV27|-|TRBJ2-3
TGTGCCAGCAGAGTCAGGCCTTACACAGATACGCAGTATTTT
CASRVRPYTDTQYF
>TRBV15|-|TRBJ2-1
TGTGCCACCAGCAGACAGGGGAGGGGCTCCTACAATGAGCAGTTCTTC
CATSRQGRGSYNEQFF
>TRBV6-4|TRBD1|TRBJ1-6
TGTGCCAGCAGTGACTCGAGAGGGGGCGACTCACCCCTCCACTTT
CASSDSRGGDSPLHF
>TRBV4-1|-|TRBJ1-2
TGCGCCAGCAGCTTCGGGCAGGGCTATGGCTACACCTTC
CASSFGQGYGYTF
>TRBV19|-|TRBJ2-7
TGTGCCAGTACCAAACTGGGCCAGAAGAAGAACTACGAGCAGTACTTC
CASTKLGQKKNYEQYF
>TRBV7-2|TRBD2|TRBJ2-7
TGTGCCAGCAGCTTAGTTCTTAGCGGGAACGAGCAGTACTTC
CASSLVLSGNEQYF
>TRBV30|-|TRBJ1-2
TGTGCCTGGAGTTCGGGGAAGTATGGCTACACCTTC
CAWSSGKYGYTF
>TRBV7-6|TRBD1|TRBJ1-6
TGTGCCAGCAGCTTAGGGGACAGGGCAAATTCACCCCTCCACTTT
CASSLGDRANSPLHF
>TRBV5-6|TRBD1|TRBJ2-3
TGTGCCAGCAGCTTGGGGACAGGCCGCACAGATACGCAGTATTTT
CASSLGTGRTDTQYF
>TRBV20-1|-|TRBJ1-2
TGCAGTGCCGCAGACTCCTATGGCTACACCTTC
CSAADSYGYTF
>TRBV18|-|TRBJ2-3
TGTGCCAGCTCACCTCCAGGCTATAGCACAGATACGCAGTATTTT
CASSPPGYSTDTQYF
>TRBV6-1|TRBD2|TRBJ2-2
TGTGCCAGCAGTAAGCGGGGGGGCCCCACCGGGGAGCTGTTTTTT
CASSKRGGPTGELFF
>TRBV10-3|TRBD1|TRBJ1-1
TGTGCCAGCAAGCGGGACAGGGGGTTCACTGAAGCTTTCTTT
CASKRDRGFTEAFF
>TRBV18|TRBD1|TRBJ2-2
TGTGCCAGCTCACCACAGCGACAGGGCGCGAACACCGGGGAGCTGTTTTTT
CASSPQRQGANTGELFF
>TRBV7-6|-|TRBJ2-7
TGTGCCAGCAGCTTATTGGGGCACTACGAGCAGTACTTC
CASSLLGHYEQYF
>TRBV15|-|TRBJ2-7
TGTGCCACCAGCAGAGACTTCTACGAGCAGTACTTC
CATSRDFYEQYF
>TRBV29-1|TRBD1|TRBJ1-1
TGCAGCGTACGGACAGGGAACACTGAAGCTTTCTTT
CSVRTGNTEAFF
>TRBV9|-|TRBJ2-3
TGTGCCAGCAGCGTAGCTGGCTTCTCAGATACGCAGTATTTT
CASSVAGFSDTQYF
>TRBV28|-|TRBJ2-7
TGTGCCAGCAGTCCTCAACCTCTATACGAGCAGTACTTC
CASSPQPLYEQYF
>TRBV5-6|TRBD1|TRBJ1-1
TGTGCCAGCATGCTAACAGGGGGTAACACTGAAGCTTTCTTT
CASMLTGGNTEAFF
>TRBV4-2|TRBD2|TRBJ2-1
TGTGCCAGCAGCCGGGGACTAGCGGGCCAAGACTACAATGAGCAGTTCTTC
CASSRGLAGQDYNEQFF
>TRBV4-1|-|TRBJ2-1
TGCGCCAGCAGCCAACCCCTAGATGAGCAGTTCTTC
CASSQPLDEQFF
>TRBV29-1|-|TRBJ2-7
TGCAGCGTTGAAAGGATACAGGGCGACGAGCAGTACTTC
CSVERIQGDEQYF
>TRBV6-1|TRBD1|TRBJ1-4
TGTGCCAGCAGTACCCCCGGGACAGGGAAGGAAAAACTGTTTTTT
CASSTPGTGKEKLFF